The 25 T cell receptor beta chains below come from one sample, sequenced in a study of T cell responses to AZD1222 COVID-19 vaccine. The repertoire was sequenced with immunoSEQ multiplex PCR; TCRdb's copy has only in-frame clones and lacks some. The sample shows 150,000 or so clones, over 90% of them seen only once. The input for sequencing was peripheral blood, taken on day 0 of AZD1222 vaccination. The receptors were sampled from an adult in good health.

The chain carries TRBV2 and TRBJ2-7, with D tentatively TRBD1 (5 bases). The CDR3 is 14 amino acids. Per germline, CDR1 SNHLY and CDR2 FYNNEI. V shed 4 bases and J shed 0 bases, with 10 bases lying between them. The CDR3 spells CASSAGRSSYEQYF. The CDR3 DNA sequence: TGTGCCAGCAGTGCAGGGCGGAGCTCCTACGAGCAGTACTTC.

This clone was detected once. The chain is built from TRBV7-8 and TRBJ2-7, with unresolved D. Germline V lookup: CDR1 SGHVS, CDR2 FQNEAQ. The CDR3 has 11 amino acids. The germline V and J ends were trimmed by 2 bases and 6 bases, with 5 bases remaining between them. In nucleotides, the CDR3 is TGTGCCAGCAGCTTAATTACCGAGCAGTACTTC. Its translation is CASSLITEQYF. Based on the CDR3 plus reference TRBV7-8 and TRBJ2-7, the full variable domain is GAGVSQSPRYKVAKRGQDVALRCDPISGHVSLFWYQQALGQGPEFLTYFQNEAQLDKSGLPSDRFFAERPEGSVSTLKIQRTQQEDSAVYLCASSLITEQYFGPGTRLTVT.

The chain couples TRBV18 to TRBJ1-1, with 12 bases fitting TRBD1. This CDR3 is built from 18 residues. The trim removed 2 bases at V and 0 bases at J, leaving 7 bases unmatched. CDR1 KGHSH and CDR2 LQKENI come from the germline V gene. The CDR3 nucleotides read TGTGCCAGCTCACCAGTACCGGGACAGGGGGCTTTGAACACTGAAGCTTTCTTT. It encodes CASSPVPGQGALNTEAFF.

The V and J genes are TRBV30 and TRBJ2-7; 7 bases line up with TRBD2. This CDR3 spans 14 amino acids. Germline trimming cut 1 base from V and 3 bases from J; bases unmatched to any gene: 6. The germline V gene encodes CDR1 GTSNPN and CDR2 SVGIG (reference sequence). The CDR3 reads CAWSAGGGIYEQYF. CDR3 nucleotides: TGTGCCTGGAGTGCGGGGGGAGGGATCTACGAGCAGTACTTC.

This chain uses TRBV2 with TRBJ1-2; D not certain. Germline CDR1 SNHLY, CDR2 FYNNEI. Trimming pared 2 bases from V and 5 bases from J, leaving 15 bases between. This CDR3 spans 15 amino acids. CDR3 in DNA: TGTGCCAGCAGTGAAACTATAGGGCTAATTTATGGCTACACCTTC. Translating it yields CASSETIGLIYGYTF.

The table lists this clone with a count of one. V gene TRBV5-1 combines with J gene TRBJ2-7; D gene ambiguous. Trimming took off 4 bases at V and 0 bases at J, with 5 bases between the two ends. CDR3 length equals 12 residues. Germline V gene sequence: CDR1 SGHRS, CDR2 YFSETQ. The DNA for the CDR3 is TGCGCCAGCAGCGCCGTCTCCTACGAGCAGTACTTC. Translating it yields CASSAVSYEQYF.

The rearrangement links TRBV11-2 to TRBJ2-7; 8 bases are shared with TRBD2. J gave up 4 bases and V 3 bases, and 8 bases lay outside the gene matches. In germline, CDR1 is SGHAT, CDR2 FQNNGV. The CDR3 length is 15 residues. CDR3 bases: TGTGCCAGCAGCTTCACTAGCGGTGCCCCTTACGAGCAGTACTTC. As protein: CASSFTSGAPYEQYF.

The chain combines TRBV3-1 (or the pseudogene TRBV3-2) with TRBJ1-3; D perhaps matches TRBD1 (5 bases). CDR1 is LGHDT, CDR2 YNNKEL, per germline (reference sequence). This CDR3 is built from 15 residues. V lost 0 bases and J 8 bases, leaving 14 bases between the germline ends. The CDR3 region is CASSQDMGRGDTIYF. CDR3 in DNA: TGTGCCAGCAGCCAAGATATGGGGAGGGGAGACACCATATATTTT.

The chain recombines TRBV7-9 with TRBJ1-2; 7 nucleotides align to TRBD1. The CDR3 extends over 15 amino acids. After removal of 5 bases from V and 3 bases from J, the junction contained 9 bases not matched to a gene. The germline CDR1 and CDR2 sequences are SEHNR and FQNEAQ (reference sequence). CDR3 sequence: CASSVLQGFDYGYTF. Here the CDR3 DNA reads TGTGCCAGCAGCGTGTTACAGGGGTTTGACTATGGCTACACCTTC.

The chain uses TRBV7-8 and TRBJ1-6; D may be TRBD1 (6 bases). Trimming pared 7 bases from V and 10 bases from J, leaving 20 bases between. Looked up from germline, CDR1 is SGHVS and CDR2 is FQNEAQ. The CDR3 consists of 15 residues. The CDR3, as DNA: TGTGCCAGCAACCCGACAGGTCGCAGAGAATCACCCCTCCACTTT. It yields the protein CASNPTGRRESPLHF.

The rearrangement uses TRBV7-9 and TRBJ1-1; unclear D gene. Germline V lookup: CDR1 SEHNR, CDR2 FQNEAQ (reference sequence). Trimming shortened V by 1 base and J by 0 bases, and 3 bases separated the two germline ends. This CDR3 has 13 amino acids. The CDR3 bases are TGTGCCAGCAGCTTAGAGTTGAACACTGAAGCTTTCTTT. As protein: CASSLELNTEAFF.

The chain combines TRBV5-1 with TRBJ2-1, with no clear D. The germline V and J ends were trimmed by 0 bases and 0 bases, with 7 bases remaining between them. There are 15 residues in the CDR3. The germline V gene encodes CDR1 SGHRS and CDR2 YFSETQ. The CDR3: CASSLGVSSYNEQFF. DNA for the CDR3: TGCGCCAGCAGCTTGGGGGTAAGCTCCTACAATGAGCAGTTCTTC.

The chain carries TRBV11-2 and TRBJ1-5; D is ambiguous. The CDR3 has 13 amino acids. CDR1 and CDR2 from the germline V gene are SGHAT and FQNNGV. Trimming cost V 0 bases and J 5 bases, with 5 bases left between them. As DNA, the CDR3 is TGTGCCAGCAGCTTAGAACTTGATCAGCCCCAGCATTTT. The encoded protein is CASSLELDQPQHF.

The CDR3 region has the DNA TGTGCCAGCAGCTTGTCCGGGACAGCTAATGAAAAACTGTTTTTT. It encodes CASSLSGTANEKLFF. This sequence joins TRBV7-9 and TRBJ1-4, with 7 bases fitting TRBD1. Germline V CDR1 and CDR2: SEHNR, FQNEAQ (reference sequence). V lost 3 bases to trimming and J lost 3 bases; unmatched junction nucleotides: 4. This CDR3 has 15 amino acids.

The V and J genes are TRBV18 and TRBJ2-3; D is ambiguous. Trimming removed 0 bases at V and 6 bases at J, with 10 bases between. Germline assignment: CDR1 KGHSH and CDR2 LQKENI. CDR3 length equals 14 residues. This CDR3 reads CASSPPLVHDTQYF. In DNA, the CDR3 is TGTGCCAGCTCACCACCTCTAGTCCACGATACGCAGTATTTT.

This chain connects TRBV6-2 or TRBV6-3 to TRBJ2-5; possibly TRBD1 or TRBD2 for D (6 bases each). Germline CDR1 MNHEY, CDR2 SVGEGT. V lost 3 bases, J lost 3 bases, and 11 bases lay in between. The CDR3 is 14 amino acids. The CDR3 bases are TGTGCCAGCAGTTATGGGGGGCTGGAAGAGACCCAGTACTTC. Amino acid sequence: CASSYGGLEETQYF.

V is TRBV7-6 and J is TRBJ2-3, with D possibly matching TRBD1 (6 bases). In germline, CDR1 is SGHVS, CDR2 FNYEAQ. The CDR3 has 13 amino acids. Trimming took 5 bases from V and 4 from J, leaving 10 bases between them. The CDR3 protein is CASSMDRADTQYF. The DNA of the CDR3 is TGTGCCAGCAGCATGGACAGAGCAGATACGCAGTATTTT.

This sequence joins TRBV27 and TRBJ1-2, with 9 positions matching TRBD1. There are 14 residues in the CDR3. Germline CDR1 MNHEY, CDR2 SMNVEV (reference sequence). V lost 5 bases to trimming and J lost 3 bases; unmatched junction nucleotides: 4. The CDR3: CASSGRTGDYGYTF. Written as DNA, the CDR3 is TGTGCCAGCAGTGGACGGACAGGGGACTATGGCTACACCTTC.

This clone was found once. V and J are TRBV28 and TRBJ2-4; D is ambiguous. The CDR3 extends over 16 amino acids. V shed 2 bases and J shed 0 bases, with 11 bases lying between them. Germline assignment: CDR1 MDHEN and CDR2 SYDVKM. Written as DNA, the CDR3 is TGTGCCAGCAGTTTAAGTGGAACCGTAGCCAAAAACATTCAGTACTTC. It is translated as CASSLSGTVAKNIQYF. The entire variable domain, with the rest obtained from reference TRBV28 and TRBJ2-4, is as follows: DVKVTQSSRYLVKRTGEKVFLECVQDMDHENMFWYRQDPGLGLRLIYFSYDVKMKEKGDIPEGYSVSREKKERFSLILESASTNQTSMYLCASSLSGTVAKNIQYFGAGTRLSVL.

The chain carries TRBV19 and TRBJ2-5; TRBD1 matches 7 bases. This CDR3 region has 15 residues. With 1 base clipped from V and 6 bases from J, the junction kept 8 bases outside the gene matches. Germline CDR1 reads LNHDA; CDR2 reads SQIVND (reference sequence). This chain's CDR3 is CASSIAANRGQTQYF. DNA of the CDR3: TGTGCCAGTAGTATAGCTGCCAACAGGGGCCAGACCCAGTACTTC.

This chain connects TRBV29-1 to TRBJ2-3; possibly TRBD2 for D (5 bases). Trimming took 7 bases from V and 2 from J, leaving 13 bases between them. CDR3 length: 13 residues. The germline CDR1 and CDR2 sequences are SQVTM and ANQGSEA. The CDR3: CSARTRATDTQYF. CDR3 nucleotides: TGCAGCGCACGGACGCGGGCCACAGATACGCAGTATTTT.

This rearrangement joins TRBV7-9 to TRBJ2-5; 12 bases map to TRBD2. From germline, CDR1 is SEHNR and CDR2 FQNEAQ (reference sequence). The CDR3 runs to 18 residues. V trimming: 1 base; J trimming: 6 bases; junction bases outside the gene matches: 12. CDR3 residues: CASSLDPSGRADVQTQYF. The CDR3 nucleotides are TGTGCCAGCAGCTTAGATCCTAGCGGGAGGGCCGATGTTCAGACCCAGTACTTC.

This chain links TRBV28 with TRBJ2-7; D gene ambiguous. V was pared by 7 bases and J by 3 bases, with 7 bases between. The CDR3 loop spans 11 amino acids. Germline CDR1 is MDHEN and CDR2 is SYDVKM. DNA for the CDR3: TGTGCCAGCACTAGAGGCTACGAGCAGTACTTC. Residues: CASTRGYEQYF.

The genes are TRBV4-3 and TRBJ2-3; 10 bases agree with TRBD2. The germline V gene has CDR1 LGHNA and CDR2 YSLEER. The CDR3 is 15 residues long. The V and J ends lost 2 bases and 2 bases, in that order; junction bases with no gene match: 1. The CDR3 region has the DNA TGCGCCAGCAGCCAAACTAGCGGGGTCACAGATACGCAGTATTTT. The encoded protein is CASSQTSGVTDTQYF.

CDR3 sequence (DNA): TGTGCCAGCACGGGAGGCAATGGTGAAAAACTGTTTTTT. This translates into CASTGGNGEKLFF. The gene calls are TRBV5-4 and TRBJ1-4; the D is unclear. The CDR3 has 13 amino acids. V was pared by 6 bases and J by 7 bases, with 13 bases between. Germline CDR1 and CDR2: SGHNT and YYREEE (reference sequence). Looking up the rest from reference TRBV5-4 and TRBJ1-4 gives the full variable domain: ETGVTQSPTHLIKTRGQQVTLRCSSQSGHNTVSWYQQALGQGPQFIFQYYREEENGRGNFPPRFSGLQFPNYSSELNVNALELDDSALYLCASTGGNGEKLFFGSGTQLSVL.